This T cell receptor (beta chain) was identified during a study of cytomegalovirus exposure and HLA in healthy donors (dated by TCRdb to the late 2010s). Looking at the study overall: According to a later analysis, the 120 or so validation repertoires were produced on the same platform as the approximately 610 repertoires of the first cohort. The study aimed to test whether cataloging public T cell receptors could reveal signatures of past pathogen exposure. High-throughput TCR immunosequencing, statistical association of individual TCRs with disease status, and machine learning were combined to predict cytomegalovirus infection status. In addition to the first cohort of 650 to 800 subjects, a separate validation cohort of around 110 different subjects was used. Results the study describes overall, beyond this receptor: According to the authors, the approach could potentially be generalized to other disease states and immunological phenotypes. A few of the identified cytomegalovirus-associated TCR beta chains were confirmed in vitro to be specific for cytomegalovirus antigens. A total of fewer than 200 TCR beta chains were listed by the study as associated with cytomegalovirus. While some public TCRs were present in many individuals, most TCR sequences turned up only very rarely across donors. Cytomegalovirus status was reported to be diagnosed by the classifier with high specificity and sensitivity in both the original and validation cohorts. A later analysis lacked HLA typing for the validation cohort, so it scored co-occurrence in that cohort across all 120 or so repertoires. Subsequent analysis determined that TCRs grouped into clusters in the first cohort also showed a tendency toward co-occurrence across the 90 to 150 validation repertoires, and about 93% of cluster scores exceeded 0.

Receptor amplification or capture employed the immunoSEQ multiplex PCR assay. Concerning the study's data processing: A statistical classification framework was built to diagnose cytomegalovirus status from the catalog of TCR beta chain sequences. Not all clones reach the TCRdb copy of this immuneACCESS table, which keeps in-frame sequences only. Checked studies attribute under half of the gap to unresolved V genes and leave the rest unexplained. That table supplies the V and J calls and clone size; D and trimming were determined from the DNA. In this sample the table shows some 240,000 clones, 83% of which occur a single time. Jointly, the top ten make up around 5.6% of the sample. Worth noting for this clone: Its cognate antigen has yet to be identified. One base away there is no much larger clone; base qualities are not given.

Donors formed part of the validation cohort, which comprised 120 subjects and was distinct from the first cohort of several hundred subjects. V and J are truncated by 7 bases and 4 bases respectively, leaving an intervening sequence of 14 bases. CDR1 and CDR2 were assigned from the germline V gene as MNHEY and SVGAGI. The CDR3 contains 14 residues, cysteine and phenylalanine counted. The CDR3 DNA has 42 bases and is translated from base 1. The sequencing input was PBMCs. The chain uses TRBV6-5 and TRBJ2-1; matching of 6 bases hints at TRBD2 as the D gene. The source of this sequence is a young woman in good health and CMV-seronegative. This receptor carries the CDR3 CASIRQEGYNEQFF. The DNA sequence reads TGTGCCAGCATCCGTCAGGAGGGTTACAATGAGCAGTTCTTC.